The 29 T cell receptor beta chains presented below share a single source sample, sequenced in a study of T cell repertoires in cytomegalovirus infection. TCRdb itself ran the reads through MiXCR, one entry per CDR3 protein. The profile shows 250,000 to 300,000 distinct CDR3 sequences, 15% to 20% of them singletons. Sequenced: CD8+ T cells from PBMCs. Receptors originate from a human donor in good health (CMV status not recorded). Some clones in this sample may be carry-over from other donors' samples.

This clonotype has ten or more counts. V is TRBV7-2 and J is TRBJ2-7; D gene unclear. CDR3 length: 11 amino acids. V lost 3 bases, J lost 6 bases, and 6 bases lay in between. CDR1 is SGHTA and CDR2 is FQGNSA in the germline V gene. The CDR3 DNA sequence: TGTGCCAGCAGCTTGTTGTCCGAGCAGTACTTC. This sequence encodes CASSLLSEQYF.

The rearrangement uses TRBV9 and TRBJ1-6; 7 nucleotides match TRBD1. In germline, CDR1 is SGDLS, CDR2 YYNGEE. V shed 3 bases, J shed 10 bases, and the junction held 10 bases outside the gene matches. The CDR3 contains 15 residues. This CDR3 is CASSGYQGVESPLHF. Here the CDR3 DNA reads TGTGCCAGCAGCGGATACCAGGGGGTCGAATCACCCCTCCACTTT.

This clonotype was seen more than once but under ten times. The chain employs TRBV12-3 or TRBV12-4 and TRBJ2-2; 7 bases fit TRBD1. With V trimmed by 6 bases and J by 4 bases, 11 bases remained unmatched. The CDR3 is made up of 16 amino acids. CDR3 DNA: TGTGCCAGCAGCTGGACAGGCCCGCCCCCCACCGGGGAGCTGTTTTTT. This translates into CASSWTGPPPTGELFF.

To note about this clonotype: A much larger clone lies one base from this, so it may be a read error. The V call is TRBV28, the J call TRBJ2-3, with D perhaps given as TRBD1 or TRBD2 (5 bases each). Germline loops: CDR1 MDHEN, CDR2 SYDVKM. The CDR3 runs to 14 residues. Trimming took 2 bases from V and 5 from J, leaving 11 bases between them. CDR3 DNA: TGTGCCAGCAGTTTAGCAGGGAGTATAGATACGCAGTATTTT. Translation: CASSLAGSIDTQYF.

The chain is built from TRBV27 and TRBJ1-6, with a weak D call TRBD1 (6 bases). Germline V gene sequence: CDR1 MNHEY, CDR2 SMNVEV (reference sequence). Trimming cost V 1 base and J 8 bases, with 15 bases left between them. The CDR3 is made up of 16 amino acids. CDR3 region: CASSLLAGGRDSPLHF. The DNA for the CDR3 is TGTGCCAGCAGTTTATTGGCGGGGGGGCGCGATTCACCCCTCCACTTT.

This rearrangement joins TRBV6-5 to TRBJ2-2, with D possibly matching TRBD2 (6 bases). Between the trimmed V and J ends, which lost 8 bases and 2 bases, there was a span of 15 bases. Germline CDR1 is MNHEY and CDR2 is SVGAGI. CDR3 length: 15 residues. Here the CDR3 reads CASGDWRGNTGELFF. CDR3 DNA sequence: TGTGCCAGCGGGGACTGGCGGGGCAACACCGGGGAGCTGTTTTTT.

This chain connects TRBV27 to TRBJ2-3; 8 nucleotides line up with TRBD2. V was pared by 6 bases and J by 3 bases, with 8 bases of the junction left unmatched. Germline CDR1 and CDR2: MNHEY and SMNVEV (reference sequence). The CDR3 loop spans 15 amino acids. CDR3 region: CASSRGGGGTDTQYF. The CDR3 DNA reads as TGTGCCAGCAGCCGGGGGGGGGGCGGAACAGATACGCAGTATTTT.

This clonotype was recorded many times. The chain couples TRBV14 to TRBJ1-2, with TRBD1 identical over 7 bases. Germline V CDR1 and CDR2: SGHDN, FVKESK. The CDR3 is 15 residues long. Trimming removed 0 bases from V and 8 bases from J; junction bases left unmatched: 9. The DNA of the CDR3 is TGTGCCAGCAGCCAAGAGGGACAGCTCTTCGGGGGCTACACCTTC. It is translated as CASSQEGQLFGGYTF.

This clonotype was seen ten or more times. The chain joins TRBV27 to TRBJ2-7; perhaps TRBD2 as D (5 bases). CDR1 is MNHEY, CDR2 SMNVEV, per germline (reference sequence). V lost 3 bases and J lost 3, with 15 bases in between. The CDR3 length is 15 residues. In DNA form, the CDR3 reads TGTGCCAGCAGTTTGTGGGGAGTCGAGGGCTACGAGCAGTACTTC. Residues: CASSLWGVEGYEQYF.

This clonotype was counted ten times or more. The V and J genes are TRBV7-2 and TRBJ2-4; TRBD1 aligns across 9 bases. The germline gives CDR1 SGHTA, CDR2 FQGNSA. V trimming: 1 base; J trimming: 2 bases; junction bases outside the gene matches: 3. The CDR3 is 16 residues long. CDR3 protein: CASSLVTGGTKNIQYF. The CDR3 bases are TGTGCCAGCAGCTTAGTGACAGGGGGAACCAAAAACATTCAGTACTTC.

There are many counts of this clonotype. The chain has TRBV6-1 and TRBJ2-1; unclear D gene. Trimming took off 2 bases at V and 8 bases at J, with 13 bases between the two ends. CDR3 length equals 14 residues. CDR1 is MNHNS and CDR2 is SASEGT in the germline V gene. CDR3 loop: CASSEFGARDEQFF. The CDR3 bases are TGTGCCAGCAGTGAATTCGGAGCACGCGATGAGCAGTTCTTC.

This clonotype was seen at least ten times. The rearrangement links TRBV7-2 to TRBJ2-1, with 8 nucleotides matching TRBD2. The V segment lost 2 bases and the J segment 4 bases; nucleotides outside the gene matches: 7. CDR3 length equals 16 residues. Germline CDR1 and CDR2: SGHTA and FQGNSA. The chain's CDR3 is CASSLIWTSKYNEQFF. The CDR3, as DNA: TGTGCCAGCAGCTTAATTTGGACTAGCAAATACAATGAGCAGTTCTTC.

The CDR3 here is CASSPRDPNEQFF. CDR3 sequence (DNA): TGCGCCAGCAGCCCCCGGGACCCCAATGAGCAGTTCTTC. This sequence joins TRBV5-1 and TRBJ2-1; D is possibly TRBD1 or TRBD2 (5 bases each). Deletions cut 4 bases from V and 6 bases from J, with 11 bases between. Germline V gene sequence: CDR1 SGHRS, CDR2 YFSETQ. This CDR3 contains 13 residues.

The chain couples TRBV14 to TRBJ1-6, with D unresolved. V gave up 1 base and J gave up 3 bases, with 4 bases separating them. This CDR3 is built from 14 residues. The germline V gene has CDR1 SGHDN and CDR2 FVKESK. This CDR3 is CASSQGFYNSPLHF. The CDR3 nucleotides read TGTGCCAGCAGCCAAGGATTCTATAATTCACCCCTCCACTTT. The whole variable domain, remainder taken from reference TRBV14 and TRBJ1-6, is EAGVTQFPSHSVIEKGQTVTLRCDPISGHDNLYWYRRVMGKEIKFLLHFVKESKQDESGMPNNRFLAERTGGTYSTLKVQPAELEDSGVYFCASSQGFYNSPLHFGNGTRLTVT.

This clonotype showed up many times. The chain recombines TRBV7-2 with TRBJ2-7, with TRBD1 identical over 8 bases. The CDR3 consists of 15 residues. J lost 2 bases, V lost 0 bases, and 3 bases had no gene match. Germline V gene lookup returns CDR1 SGHTA and CDR2 FQGNSA. The CDR3 is CASSLALTGAYEQYF. CDR3 in DNA: TGTGCCAGCAGCTTAGCTTTGACAGGGGCCTACGAGCAGTACTTC.

The chain carries TRBV19 and TRBJ2-6; D ambiguous. The CDR3 is made up of 18 amino acids. CDR1 LNHDA and CDR2 SQIVND come from the germline V gene (reference sequence). The germline V and J ends were trimmed by 4 bases and 4 bases, with 20 bases remaining between them. The CDR3 sequence is CASSSGRSFVGGANVLTF. The CDR3, as DNA: TGTGCCAGTAGTAGCGGACGCTCCTTTGTCGGAGGGGCCAACGTCCTGACTTTC.

Note on this clonotype: A read error may produce the germline difference seen at one junction end. V gene TRBV5-3 combines with J gene TRBJ2-2; 12 bases match TRBD1. TRBV5-3 is known as an ORF, though its function is uncertain. The CDR3 runs to 15 residues. The CDR3, as DNA: TGTGCCAGCAGCTGGGACAGGGGGCCGGCCGGGGAGCTGTTTTTT. Its translation is CASSWDRGPAGELFF.

The V gene is TRBV12-3 or TRBV12-4, the J gene TRBJ1-2; D possibly corresponds to TRBD1 (5 bases). The V gene lost 5 bases and the J gene lost 8 bases, with 12 bases spanning the gap. The CDR3 sequence is 12 residues long. CDR3 nucleotides: TGTGCCAGCAGTAGGGCAGGGAGAGGCTACACCTTC. Protein: CASSRAGRGYTF.

This clonotype was found a few times. V is TRBV18 and J is TRBJ2-4; the D gene is possibly TRBD1 (5 bases). Germline loops: CDR1 KGHSH, CDR2 LQKENI. The ends were cut back, 5 bases at V and 0 bases at J, with 17 bases in the middle. CDR3 length equals 17 residues. DNA of the CDR3: TGTGCCAGCTCAGCAACCAGGACAAGGGTAGCCAAAAACATTCAGTACTTC. Translated, it gives CASSATRTRVAKNIQYF.

This clonotype was counted only a few times. The chain combines TRBV7-9 with TRBJ1-2; no definite D call. CDR1 and CDR2 from the germline V gene are SEHNR and FQNEAQ (reference sequence). Trimming cost V 3 bases and J 1 base, with 12 bases left between them. This CDR3 has 15 amino acids. CDR3 residues: CASSFVQIHNYGYTF. The CDR3 DNA reads TGTGCCAGCAGCTTCGTCCAGATTCATAACTATGGCTACACCTTC.

In this sample, this clonotype turned up many times. CDR3 in amino acids: CSVERGRMEAFF. CDR3 coding DNA: TGCAGCGTTGAACGGGGGAGGATGGAAGCTTTCTTT. V usage is TRBV29-1 and J usage is TRBJ1-1, with TRBD1 as a possible D gene (5 bases). Germline-derived CDR1 and CDR2 are SQVTM and ANQGSEA. Trimming left V 2 bases short and J 8 bases short, with 12 bases between. This CDR3 has 12 amino acids.

The chain combines TRBV20-1 with TRBJ2-3; 16 bases match TRBD2. This CDR3 is built from 19 residues. Germline CDR1 DFQATT, CDR2 SNEGSKA (reference sequence). Germline trimming cut 4 bases from V and 4 bases from J; bases unmatched to any gene: 14. The DNA for the CDR3 is TGCAGTGCTAAGGGCATGGGGACTAGCGGGGGGGCCATGGCAGATACGCAGTATTTT. Its protein is CSAKGMGTSGGAMADTQYF.

This clonotype has at least ten counts. The chain uses TRBV7-2 and TRBJ2-1, with 7 positions matching TRBD2. This CDR3 contains 15 residues. Germline V gives CDR1 SGHTA, CDR2 FQGNSA. J was trimmed by 1 base and V by 5 bases; bases with no gene match: 5. The CDR3 DNA is TGTGCCAGCAGCACGGGAGGTTCTTCCTACAATGAGCAGTTCTTC. Its protein product is CASSTGGSSYNEQFF.

This chain connects TRBV18 to TRBJ2-3; D remains unclear. Germline V gives CDR1 KGHSH, CDR2 LQKENI. The ends were cut back, 2 bases at V and 0 bases at J, with 9 bases in the middle. The CDR3 is made up of 15 amino acids. CDR3 region: CASSPRTASTDTQYF. The CDR3, as DNA: TGTGCCAGCTCACCAAGGACGGCCAGCACAGATACGCAGTATTTT.

This clonotype appeared a few times. J is TRBJ1-1 and V is TRBV29-1; 7 positions match TRBD1. The length of the CDR3 is 13 residues. In germline, CDR1 is SQVTM, CDR2 ANQGSEA. J was trimmed by 0 bases and V by 7 bases; bases with no gene match: 5. CDR3 DNA: TGCAGCGCCGCGACAGGGATGAACACTGAAGCTTTCTTT. As protein: CSAATGMNTEAFF.

This clonotype appeared many times. A read error may produce the germline difference seen at one junction end. V gene TRBV4-1 combines with J gene TRBJ2-1; possibly TRBD1 for D (5 bases). CDR3 length: 11 amino acids. The germline gives CDR1 MGHRA, CDR2 YSYEKL. In DNA, the CDR3 is TGCGCCAGCAGCCAAGAAAGGACATTGATCTTC. It specifies CASSQERTLIF.

V is TRBV24-1 and J is TRBJ2-1; 7 bases match TRBD1. CDR1 is KGHDR, CDR2 SFDVKD, per germline. The CDR3 is 17 residues long. J gave up 3 bases and V 4 bases, and 11 bases lay outside the gene matches. The CDR3 sequence: CATSEGRGQGVYNEQFF. The CDR3 nucleotides are TGTGCCACCAGTGAAGGAAGGGGGCAAGGGGTCTACAATGAGCAGTTCTTC.

V gene TRBV7-9 combines with J gene TRBJ2-7; a possible D gene is TRBD2 (5 bases). The CDR3 is 15 amino acids. Germline V gene lookup returns CDR1 SEHNR and CDR2 FQNEAQ (reference sequence). V gave up 0 bases and J gave up 3 bases, with 12 bases separating them. CDR3 DNA sequence: TGTGCCAGCAGCTTAGCGCTCGGGAAGATCTACGAGCAGTACTTC. Translated: CASSLALGKIYEQYF.

This clonotype was detected many times. The chain combines TRBV25-1 with TRBJ2-1; TRBD1 aligns across 7 bases. From germline, CDR1 is MGHDK and CDR2 SYGVNS. With V trimmed by 4 bases and J by 3 bases, 6 bases remained unmatched. The CDR3 runs 15 residues. The CDR3 bases are TGTGCCAGCAGTGCCGAGAGACAGGGCTACAATGAGCAGTTCTTC. Its translation is CASSAERQGYNEQFF.